Below, 30 T cell receptor beta chains from the same sample are listed, as sequenced in a study of blood T cell repertoires in COVID-19. Data came from immunoSEQ multiplex PCR; TCRdb stores just in-frame clones and leaves some out. The sample holds roughly 410,000 clones, 80% to 90% seen once. Sequences were obtained from peripheral blood. These receptors were taken from an older woman with COVID-19, enrolled during active disease.

The chain combines TRBV9 with TRBJ1-2, with a weak D call TRBD1 (5 bases). This CDR3 comprises 13 residues. The V gene lost 5 bases and the J gene lost 1 base, with 9 bases spanning the gap. CDR1 and CDR2 (germline): SGDLS, YYNGEE. The CDR3: CASSDSSNYGYTF. The CDR3 DNA sequence: TGTGCCAGCAGTGACAGTAGTAACTATGGCTACACCTTC.

The chain combines TRBV7-6 with TRBJ1-4, with no clear D. Germline assignment: CDR1 SGHVS and CDR2 FNYEAQ. The V and J ends lost 0 bases and 0 bases respectively, with 8 bases between them. The CDR3 consists of 16 residues. Here the CDR3 DNA reads TGTGCCAGCAGCTTAGCCCCCAGGACAACTAATGAAAAACTGTTTTTT. Translation gives CASSLAPRTTNEKLFF.

This clone came up a few times. The gene calls are TRBV29-1 and TRBJ1-4; D uncertain. V lost 2 bases to trimming and J lost 10 bases, with 17 bases between them. The CDR3 totals 14 residues. Germline CDR1 and CDR2: SQVTM and ANQGSEA. The CDR3 sequence is CSVEPTKSSGKLFF. The DNA of the CDR3 is TGCAGCGTTGAACCAACCAAATCCTCGGGAAAACTGTTTTTT.

CDR3 loop: CASSLDKMNGYTF. The CDR3 bases are TGTGCCAGCAGTTTAGACAAAATGAACGGCTACACCTTC. V gene TRBV28 combines with J gene TRBJ1-2; D remains ambiguous. There are 13 residues in the CDR3. Trimming stripped 2 bases from V and 8 bases from J, with 12 bases between. Germline V gives CDR1 MDHEN, CDR2 SYDVKM.

J is TRBJ2-2 and V is TRBV5-1; 8 bases match TRBD2. This CDR3 is 16 amino acids long. Per germline, CDR1 SGHRS and CDR2 YFSETQ. With V trimmed by 0 bases and J by 6 bases, 7 bases remained unmatched. The CDR3 coding sequence is TGCGCCAGCAGCTTGGAAGGTAGCGGGGACTCCGGGGAGCTGTTTTTT. Its translation: CASSLEGSGDSGELFF.

J is TRBJ1-1 and V is TRBV5-1, with 9 bases that match TRBD1. This CDR3 spans 15 amino acids. Looked up from germline, CDR1 is SGHRS and CDR2 is YFSETQ. V lost 4 bases to trimming and J lost 0 bases; unmatched junction nucleotides: 4. CDR3 in DNA: TGCGCCAGCAGCCGGGGACAGGGATTGAACACTGAAGCTTTCTTT. This translates into CASSRGQGLNTEAFF. The full variable domain, with the rest looked up from reference TRBV5-1 and TRBJ1-1, is KAGVTQTPRYLIKTRGQQVTLSCSPISGHRSVSWYQQTPGQGLQFLFEYFSETQRNKGNFPGRFSGRQFSNSRSEMNVSTLELGDSALYLCASSRGQGLNTEAFFGQGTRLTVV.

There are a few counts of this clone. The DNA for the CDR3 is TGTGCCAGCAGCCATTATTTCCTAGGGGGGGAGGCTTTCTTT. As protein: CASSHYFLGGEAFF. The chain couples TRBV5-6 to TRBJ1-1; tentatively, D is TRBD1 (6 bases). This CDR3 region has 14 residues. Germline CDR1 reads SGHDT; CDR2 reads YYEEEE. The V gene lost 4 bases and the J gene lost 11 bases, with 21 bases spanning the gap.

This rearrangement joins TRBV6-5 to TRBJ1-1; tentative D call: TRBD1 (5 bases). The CDR3 is made up of 14 amino acids. Trimming removed 6 bases from V and 2 bases from J, with 13 bases in between. Germline assignment: CDR1 MNHEY and CDR2 SVGAGI. CDR3 in amino acids: CASSAPGLNTEAFF. The DNA of the CDR3 is TGTGCCAGCAGCGCCCCGGGACTCAACACTGAAGCTTTCTTT.

The chain has TRBV21-1 and TRBJ1-2. TRBV21-1 is labeled a pseudogene. The CDR3 spans 14 residues. The CDR3 loop is CASSKEQANYGYTF. CDR3 in DNA: TGTGCCAGCAGCAAAGAGCAAGCTAACTATGGCTACACCTTC.

This clone was seen once. The chain has TRBV7-3 and TRBJ2-7, with a possible D match to TRBD2 (6 bases). This CDR3 is 15 amino acids long. The germline gives CDR1 SGHTA, CDR2 FQGTGA. The V end lost 1 base, the J end lost 2 bases, and 12 bases lay between the germline ends. This CDR3 reads CASSLMAGQTYEQYF. The CDR3 DNA reads as TGTGCCAGCAGCTTAATGGCGGGGCAAACCTACGAGCAGTACTTC.

The chain has TRBV2 and TRBJ1-3, with D perhaps TRBD1 (5 bases). Between the trimmed V and J ends, which lost 7 bases and 3 bases, there was a span of 7 bases. This CDR3 spans 12 amino acids. Germline CDR1 is SNHLY and CDR2 is FYNNEI. CDR3 sequence: CASKGLGNTIYF. The CDR3 coding sequence is TGTGCCAGCAAGGGACTTGGAAACACCATATATTTT.

The chain carries TRBV5-4 and TRBJ1-4; D remains unclear. CDR1 is SGHNT, CDR2 YYREEE, per germline (reference sequence). This CDR3 has 12 residues. V lost 2 bases to trimming and J lost 14 bases, with 13 bases between them. The CDR3 here is CASSLSGSGLFF. For the CDR3, the DNA is TGTGCCAGCAGCTTATCCGGTTCCGGGCTGTTTTTT.

The rearrangement uses TRBV2 and TRBJ1-1; tentative D call: TRBD1 (5 bases). Trimming took off 6 bases at V and 3 bases at J, with 14 bases between the two ends. The CDR3 totals 14 residues. Per the germline V gene, CDR1 is SNHLY and CDR2 is FYNNEI. The CDR3 is CASSLTDSDTEAFF. DNA for the CDR3: TGTGCCAGCAGCCTGACAGACTCTGACACTGAAGCTTTCTTT. The whole variable domain, filled in from reference TRBV2 and TRBJ1-1, reads EPEVTQTPSHQVTQMGQEVILRCVPISNHLYFYWYRQILGQKVEFLVSFYNNEISEKSEIFDDQFSVERPDGSNFTLKIRSTKLEDSAMYFCASSLTDSDTEAFFGQGTRLTVV.

The chain employs TRBV4-1 and TRBJ1-6; 10 nucleotides match TRBD1. CDR3 length: 17 amino acids. The germline CDR1 and CDR2 sequences are MGHRA and YSYEKL. J was trimmed by 7 bases and V by 0 bases; bases with no gene match: 6. CDR3 coding DNA: TGCGCCAGCAGCCAAGACTGGGACAGGGGATTAAATTCACCCCTCCACTTT. The encoded protein is CASSQDWDRGLNSPLHF.

This clone was seen once. The chain combines TRBV5-1 with TRBJ1-2; possible D gene TRBD1, 5 bases. V was pared by 4 bases and J by 4 bases, with 20 bases between. Germline-derived CDR1 and CDR2 are SGHRS and YFSETQ. CDR3 length: 16 amino acids. The DNA for the CDR3 is TGCGCCAGCAGCCGGGACTCGAACCTTGGCGGCTATGGCTACACCTTC. Encoded protein: CASSRDSNLGGYGYTF.

V is TRBV3-1 (or the pseudogene TRBV3-2) and J is TRBJ1-6, with TRBD1 matching over 7 bases. Germline V CDR1 and CDR2: LGHDT, YNNKEL (reference sequence). The trim removed 3 bases at V and 7 bases at J, leaving 15 bases unmatched. The CDR3 is made up of 18 amino acids. CDR3 in DNA: TGTGCCAGCAGCCACCCTCGACAGGGACATTCTGGGAATTCACCCCTCCACTTT. This encodes CASSHPRQGHSGNSPLHF.

The rearrangement joins TRBV14 to TRBJ1-2, with TRBD1 matching 8 bases. This CDR3 spans 15 amino acids. The ends lost 2 bases at V and 8 bases at J; junction bases unmatched: 10. The germline V gene has CDR1 SGHDN and CDR2 FVKESK. The DNA of the CDR3 is TGTGCCAGCAGCCAAATGGGACAGGCATCTGGGGGCTACACCTTC. This translates into CASSQMGQASGGYTF.

The rearrangement joins TRBV3-1 (or the pseudogene TRBV3-2) to TRBJ1-2; 11 bases map to TRBD1. CDR3 size: 18 residues. Germline V gene lookup returns CDR1 LGHDT and CDR2 YNNKEL (reference sequence). The V segment lost 1 base and the J segment 1 base; nucleotides outside the gene matches: 8. The CDR3 nucleotides read TGTGCCAGCAGCCAAGTCCCGGGACAGGGGGTCGGTAACTATGGCTACACCTTC. Encoded protein: CASSQVPGQGVGNYGYTF.

V gene TRBV5-1 combines with J gene TRBJ2-5; weak D call: TRBD2 (5 bases). V was clipped by 7 bases and J by 7 bases, with 14 bases between them. Germline CDR1 and CDR2: SGHRS and YFSETQ. The length of the CDR3 is 12 residues. Here the CDR3 reads CASGGELRTQYF. DNA of the CDR3: TGCGCCAGCGGAGGAGAACTTCGGACCCAGTACTTC.

This chain links TRBV29-1 with TRBJ2-3; 13 bases line up with TRBD2. V lost 5 bases, J lost 2 bases, and 1 base stayed unmatched. CDR3 length: 14 amino acids. Germline V CDR1 and CDR2: SQVTM, ANQGSEA. The CDR3 DNA sequence: TGCAGCGTTACTAGCGGGGGGGCCACAGATACGCAGTATTTT. It is translated as CSVTSGGATDTQYF.

This clone has only a few counts. The rearrangement links TRBV6-5 to TRBJ1-4; 8 nucleotides line up with TRBD1. J lost 7 bases, V lost 6 bases, and 4 bases had no gene match. CDR3 size: 13 residues. Germline-derived CDR1 and CDR2 are MNHEY and SVGAGI. The CDR3 spells CASRDRGAEKLFF. The DNA for the CDR3 is TGTGCCAGCAGAGACAGGGGAGCTGAAAAACTGTTTTTT.

The rearrangement joins TRBV7-2 to TRBJ2-5, with D perhaps TRBD1 (6 bases). The V end lost 5 bases, the J end lost 2 bases, and 9 bases lay between the germline ends. Germline V gene lookup returns CDR1 SGHTA and CDR2 FQGNSA. This CDR3 has 13 amino acids. CDR3 protein: CASSRDNQETQYF. CDR3 nucleotide sequence: TGTGCCAGCAGCCGGGACAATCAAGAGACCCAGTACTTC. The full variable domain, rest sourced from reference TRBV7-2 and TRBJ2-5, is GAGVSQSPSNKVTEKGKDVELRCDPISGHTALYWYRQSLGQGLEFLIYFQGNSAPDKSGLPSDRFSAERTGGSVSTLTIQRTQQEDSAVYLCASSRDNQETQYFGPGTRLLVL.

The genes are TRBV7-9 and TRBJ2-5, with 11 bases lining up with TRBD2. With 4 bases clipped from V and 3 bases from J, the junction kept 4 bases outside the gene matches. Germline CDR1 SEHNR, CDR2 FQNEAQ (reference sequence). CDR3 length: 15 amino acids. DNA for the CDR3: TGTGCCAGCAGCTCGTTGACTAGCGGGAAAGAGACCCAGTACTTC. Protein sequence: CASSSLTSGKETQYF.

V usage is TRBV9 and J usage is TRBJ2-1, with 8 bases identical to TRBD2. CDR1 and CDR2 from the germline V gene are SGDLS and YYNGEE. V was pared by 0 bases and J by 7 bases, with 6 bases of the junction left unmatched. The CDR3 sequence is 15 residues long. CDR3 region: CASSVDTGTRNEQFF. In DNA form, the CDR3 reads TGTGCCAGCAGCGTAGATACCGGGACTAGAAATGAGCAGTTCTTC.

The chain carries TRBV19 and TRBJ1-2, with TRBD1 identical over 7 bases. Germline trimming cut 4 bases from V and 4 bases from J; bases unmatched to any gene: 3. Germline-derived CDR1 and CDR2 are LNHDA and SQIVND (reference sequence). There are 13 residues in the CDR3. As DNA, the CDR3 is TGTGCCAGTAGTAGTGGACAGGTCTATGGCTACACCTTC. The encoded protein is CASSSGQVYGYTF. The full variable domain, completed using reference TRBV19 and TRBJ1-2, is DGGITQSPKYLFRKEGQNVTLSCEQNLNHDAMYWYRQDPGQGLRLIYYSQIVNDFQKGDIAEGYSVSREKKESFPLTVTSAQKNPTAFYLCASSSGQVYGYTFGSGTRLTVV.

The rearrangement joins TRBV19 to TRBJ2-3; 8 bases fit TRBD1. CDR3 size: 15 residues. Germline CDR1 is LNHDA and CDR2 is SQIVND (reference sequence). Unmatched junction bases numbered 10, after V lost 5 bases and J lost 6 bases. CDR3 in DNA: TGTGCCAGTAGTTCCCGACAGGGGACCGGGGATACGCAGTATTTT. Translated, it gives CASSSRQGTGDTQYF.

The chain joins TRBV10-3 to TRBJ2-5, with 7 bases identical to TRBD1. The ends lost 8 bases at V and 1 base at J; junction bases unmatched: 4. Germline V gene data show CDR1 as ENHRY and CDR2 as SYGVKD. This CDR3 has 13 residues. The CDR3 reads CAIGGQPQETQYF. CDR3 coding DNA: TGTGCCATCGGGGGACAGCCCCAAGAGACCCAGTACTTC.

The gene calls are TRBV10-3 and TRBJ1-5; no definite D call. The V end was cut by 4 bases, the J end by 3 bases, with 13 bases between. CDR3 length equals 15 residues. In germline, CDR1 is ENHRY, CDR2 SYGVKD. The CDR3 sequence: CAISAGGSDNQPQHF. The CDR3 nucleotides are TGTGCCATCAGTGCCGGCGGGTCAGACAATCAGCCCCAGCATTTT.

This clone was observed a few times. The chain carries TRBV7-9 and TRBJ1-1; 9 bases fit TRBD1. The V gene end was trimmed by 2 bases and the J gene end by 4 bases; junction bases not matched to a gene: 11. The CDR3 sequence is 17 residues long. Germline V gene data show CDR1 as SEHNR and CDR2 as FQNEAQ (reference sequence). CDR3 bases: TGTGCCAGCAGCTTAAATTTAGGGACAGGGATCAGCACTGAAGCTTTCTTT. This codes for CASSLNLGTGISTEAFF.

The genes are TRBV28 and TRBJ2-1, with a tentative D call TRBD2 (7 bases). The germline CDR1 and CDR2 sequences are MDHEN and SYDVKM. Between the trimmed V and J ends, which lost 7 bases and 0 bases, there was a span of 16 bases. The CDR3 contains 16 residues. The CDR3 here is CASTPGGLSSYNEQFF. In nucleotides, the CDR3 is TGTGCCAGCACCCCGGGGGGCCTCAGCTCCTACAATGAGCAGTTCTTC. Complete variable domain (other parts from reference TRBV28 and TRBJ2-1): DVKVTQSSRYLVKRTGEKVFLECVQDMDHENMFWYRQDPGLGLRLIYFSYDVKMKEKGDIPEGYSVSREKKERFSLILESASTNQTSMYLCASTPGGLSSYNEQFFGPGTRLTVL.